These 15 T cell receptor beta chains were all obtained from the same sample, sequenced in a study of T cell responses to AZD1222 COVID-19 vaccine. Produced via immunoSEQ multiplex PCR; TCRdb's table is partial and in-frame only. This table has approximately 93,000 clones, approximately 89% appearing once. The source material was peripheral blood, sampled 28 days after the second AZD1222 dose. The receptors were gathered from an adult who received the AZD1222 COVID-19 vaccine.

The rearrangement uses TRBV18 and TRBJ1-2; no clear D gene. Looked up from germline, CDR1 is KGHSH and CDR2 is LQKENI. CDR3 size: 16 residues. The ends were cut back, 3 bases at V and 1 base at J, with 15 bases in the middle. DNA of the CDR3: TGTGCCAGCTCACCGAACGAACAGTCCATTAACTATGGCTACACCTTC. Amino acids: CASSPNEQSINYGYTF. Filled out from reference TRBV18 and TRBJ1-2, the complete variable domain reads NAGVMQNPRHLVRRRGQEARLRCSPMKGHSHVYWYRQLPEEGLKFMVYLQKENIIDESGMPKERFSAEFPKEGPSILRIQQVVRGDSAAYFCASSPNEQSINYGYTFGSGTRLTVV.

The CDR3 region is CASSLVGATNYGYTF. The CDR3 bases are TGTGCCAGCAGCTTGGTTGGGGCTACTAACTATGGCTACACCTTC. The gene calls are TRBV5-6 and TRBJ1-2; TRBD1 is a possible D gene (5 bases). The CDR3 is 15 residues long. Germline CDR1 SGHDT, CDR2 YYEEEE. V was clipped by 0 bases and J by 0 bases, with 9 bases between them.

The rearrangement links TRBV7-9 to TRBJ2-7; D might be TRBD2 (5 bases). V lost 5 bases and J lost 0, with 11 bases in between. The CDR3 loop spans 14 amino acids. Germline values: CDR1 SEHNR, CDR2 FQNEAQ (reference sequence). The CDR3 DNA is TGTGCCAGCAGCGTGGTGGGGAGCTCCTACGAGCAGTACTTC. Its translation: CASSVVGSSYEQYF.

The chain is built from TRBV5-6 and TRBJ2-1, with 10 positions matching TRBD1. Germline V lookup: CDR1 SGHDT, CDR2 YYEEEE. The CDR3 totals 14 residues. V was pared by 5 bases and J by 6 bases, with 5 bases of the junction left unmatched. The DNA for the CDR3 is TGTGCCAGCAGGTCCGGGACAGGGGTCAATGAGCAGTTCTTC. Translated, it gives CASRSGTGVNEQFF.

V and J are TRBV4-1 and TRBJ1-2; 8 bases agree with TRBD1. J gave up 8 bases and V 1 base, and 9 bases lay outside the gene matches. CDR3 length equals 15 residues. The germline gives CDR1 MGHRA, CDR2 YSYEKL. The CDR3 protein is CASSQAGQGPRGYTF. The CDR3, as DNA: TGCGCCAGCAGCCAAGCCGGACAGGGCCCTCGGGGCTACACCTTC.

The chain recombines TRBV4-1 with TRBJ1-1, with D possibly TRBD1 on 5 matching bases. V was trimmed by 0 bases and J by 0 bases, leaving 11 bases between them. This CDR3 has 16 residues. CDR1 is MGHRA and CDR2 is YSYEKL in the germline V gene. The DNA for the CDR3 is TGCGCCAGCAGCCAAGAGCCAGGGCCGATGAACACTGAAGCTTTCTTT. It translates to CASSQEPGPMNTEAFF.

The chain combines TRBV12-3 or TRBV12-4 with TRBJ2-5; D is unclear. V was shortened by 2 bases and J by 5 bases, with 3 bases between the two germline ends. CDR3 size: 11 residues. In DNA, the CDR3 is TGTGCCAGCAGTTTATCGGAGACCCAGTACTTC. This encodes CASSLSETQYF.

The V call is TRBV6-1, the J call TRBJ2-7; TRBD2 might be the D (5 bases). CDR1 and CDR2 (germline): MNHNS, SASEGT. V dropped 3 bases and J dropped 1 base, with 13 bases sitting between them. The CDR3 length is 15 residues. CDR3 residues: CASSEGSLMSYEQYF. As DNA, the CDR3 is TGTGCCAGCAGTGAGGGGAGCTTAATGTCCTACGAGCAGTACTTC.

The gene calls are TRBV5-1 and TRBJ2-2, with D possibly being TRBD1 (6 bases). This CDR3 has 16 residues. Germline loops: CDR1 SGHRS, CDR2 YFSETQ. Trimming cost V 4 bases and J 5 bases, with 18 bases left between them. CDR3 sequence: CASSPPTDSATGELFF. In DNA form, the CDR3 reads TGCGCCAGCAGCCCGCCTACGGACAGCGCTACCGGGGAGCTGTTTTTT.

This rearrangement joins TRBV27 to TRBJ1-2, with D unclear. V was pared by 8 bases and J by 4 bases, with 14 bases between. CDR1 and CDR2 (germline): MNHEY, SMNVEV (reference sequence). The CDR3 extends over 13 amino acids. DNA of the CDR3: TGTGCCAGCGCGACGGTAGGTGGCTATGGCTACACCTTC. This codes for CASATVGGYGYTF.

This chain links TRBV28 with TRBJ1-2; 8 bases align to TRBD1. The CDR3 has 16 residues. The V gene's germline CDR1 is MDHEN and CDR2 SYDVKM. V shed 5 bases, J shed 0 bases, and the junction held 8 bases outside the gene matches. In nucleotides, the CDR3 is TGTGCCAGCAGTCTAAAGGGACAGGAAACTAACTATGGCTACACCTTC. Its protein is CASSLKGQETNYGYTF.

The V gene is TRBV6-5, the J gene TRBJ2-2, with D maybe TRBD2 (5 bases). CDR1 is MNHEY and CDR2 is SVGAGI in the germline V gene. V shed 2 bases and J shed 7 bases, with 5 bases lying between them. This CDR3 region has 12 residues. CDR3 DNA: TGTGCCAGCAGTTACGGAGGCGGGGAGCTGTTTTTT. Protein product: CASSYGGGELFF.

This sequence joins TRBV4-1 and TRBJ1-4; the match to TRBD1 covers 8 bases. J lost 7 bases, V lost 4 bases, and 8 bases had no gene match. The CDR3 is 15 amino acids. The germline V gene encodes CDR1 MGHRA and CDR2 YSYEKL. CDR3 in amino acids: CASSLLGTGVEKLFF. The CDR3 nucleotides read TGCGCCAGCAGCCTGTTAGGGACAGGTGTTGAAAAACTGTTTTTT.

The gene calls are TRBV9 and TRBJ2-3; 11 nucleotides match TRBD2. Germline V lookup: CDR1 SGDLS, CDR2 YYNGEE. V lost 3 bases and J lost 3; bases outside the gene matches: 6. The CDR3 runs to 16 residues. CDR3: CASSAGTSGSTDTQYF. CDR3 DNA: TGTGCCAGCAGCGCCGGGACTAGCGGTAGTACAGATACGCAGTATTTT.

The chain links TRBV29-1 to TRBJ2-7; the D gene is possibly TRBD1 (6 bases). The V gene's germline CDR1 is SQVTM and CDR2 ANQGSEA. CDR3 length: 11 residues. Trimming pared 6 bases from V and 6 bases from J, leaving 12 bases between. The CDR3 DNA reads TGCAGCGTCCTCAGGGGTACCGAGCAGTACGTC. Protein sequence: CSVLRGTEQYV.